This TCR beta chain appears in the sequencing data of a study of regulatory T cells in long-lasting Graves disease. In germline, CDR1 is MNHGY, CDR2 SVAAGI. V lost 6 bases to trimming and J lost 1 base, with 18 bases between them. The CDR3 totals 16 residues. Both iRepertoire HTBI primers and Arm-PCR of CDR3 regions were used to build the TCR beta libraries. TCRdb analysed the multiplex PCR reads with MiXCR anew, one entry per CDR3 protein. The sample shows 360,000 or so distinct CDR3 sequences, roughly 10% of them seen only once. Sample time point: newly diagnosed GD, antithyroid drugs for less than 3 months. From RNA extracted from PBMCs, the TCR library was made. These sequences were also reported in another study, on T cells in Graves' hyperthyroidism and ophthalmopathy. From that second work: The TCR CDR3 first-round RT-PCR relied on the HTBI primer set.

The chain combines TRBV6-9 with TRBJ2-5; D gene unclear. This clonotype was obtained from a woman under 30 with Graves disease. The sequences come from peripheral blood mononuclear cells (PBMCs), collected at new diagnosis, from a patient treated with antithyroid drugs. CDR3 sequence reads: CASSYAARSVQETQYF. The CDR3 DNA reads TGTGCCAGCAGCTACGCGGCCCGAAGCGTCCAAGAGACCCAGTACTTC.